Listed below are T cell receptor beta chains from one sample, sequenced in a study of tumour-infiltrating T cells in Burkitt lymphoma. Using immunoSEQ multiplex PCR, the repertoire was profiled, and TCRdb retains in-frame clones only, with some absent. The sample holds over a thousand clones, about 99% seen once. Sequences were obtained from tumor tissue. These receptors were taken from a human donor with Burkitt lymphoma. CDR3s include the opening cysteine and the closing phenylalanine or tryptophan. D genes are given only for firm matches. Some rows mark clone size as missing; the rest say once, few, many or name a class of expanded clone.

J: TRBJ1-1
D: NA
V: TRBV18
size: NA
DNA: TGTGCCAGCTCACCAGGTCGACAGACGGTTCTCCATGAAGCTTTCTTT
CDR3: CASSPGRQTVLHEAFF

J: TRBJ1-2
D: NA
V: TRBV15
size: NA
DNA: TGTGCCACCAGCAGGGGGACCGGTTATGGCTACACCTTC
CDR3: CATSRGTGYGYTF

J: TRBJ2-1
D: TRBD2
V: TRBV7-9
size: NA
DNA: TGTGCCAGCAGCCAGGTGTCAAGCGGGAAAGACAATGAGCAGTTCTTC
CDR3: CASSQVSSGKDNEQFF

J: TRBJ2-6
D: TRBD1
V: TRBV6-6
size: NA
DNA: TGTGCCAGCAGTTACAAGACAGGGATGGGGGCCAACGTCCTGACTTTC
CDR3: CASSYKTGMGANVLTF

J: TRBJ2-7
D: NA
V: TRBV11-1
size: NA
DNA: TGTGCCAGCATCTGGTTAGCCGGGTCCGAGCAGTACTTC
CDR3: CASIWLAGSEQYF

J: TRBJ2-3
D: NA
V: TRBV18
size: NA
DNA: TGTGCCAGCTCAGGGGGACGGCCCACCACAGATACGCAGTATTTT
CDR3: CASSGGRPTTDTQYF

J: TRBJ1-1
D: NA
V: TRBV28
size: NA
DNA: TGTGCCAGCATTCTTGACAGGACGAACACTGAAGCTTTCTTT
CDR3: CASILDRTNTEAFF

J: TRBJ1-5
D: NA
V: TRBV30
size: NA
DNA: TGTGCCTGGAGTGGGGGACTGAATCAGCCCCAGCATTTT
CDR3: CAWSGGLNQPQHF

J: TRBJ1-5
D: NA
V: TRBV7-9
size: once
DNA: TGTGCCAGCAGCTTAGTAGGGCTTAGCAATCAGCCCCAGCATTTT
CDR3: CASSLVGLSNQPQHF

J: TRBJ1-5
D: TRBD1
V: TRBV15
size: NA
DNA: TGTGCCACCAGCTCGATAGGACAGGGGGCAGGGCAGCCCCAGCATTTT
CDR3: CATSSIGQGAGQPQHF

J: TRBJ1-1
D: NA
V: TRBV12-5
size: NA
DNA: TGTGCTAGTGGTCCGGGACTGGGACTTAACACTGAAGCTTTCTTT
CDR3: CASGPGLGLNTEAFF

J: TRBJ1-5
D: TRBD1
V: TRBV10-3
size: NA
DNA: TGTGCCATCTCCGAGGACAGGGGCAATCAGCCCCAGCATTTT
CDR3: CAISEDRGNQPQHF

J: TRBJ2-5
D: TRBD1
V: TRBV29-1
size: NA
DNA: TGCAGCGTCGGGACAGGGGTTGAGACCCAGTACTTC
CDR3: CSVGTGVETQYF

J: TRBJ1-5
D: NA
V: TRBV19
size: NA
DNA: TGTGCCAGTACTCTCGGCAATCAGCCCCAGCATTTT
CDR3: CASTLGNQPQHF

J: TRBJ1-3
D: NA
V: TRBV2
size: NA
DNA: TGTGCCAGCAGCGGGGGGCCCTACTCTGGAAACACCATATATTTT
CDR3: CASSGGPYSGNTIYF

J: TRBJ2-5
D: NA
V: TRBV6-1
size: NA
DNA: TGTGCCAGCAGTGAATGGGTTAGCGTGGAGGACCAGTACTTC
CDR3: CASSEWVSVEDQYF

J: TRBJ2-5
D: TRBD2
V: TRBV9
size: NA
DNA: TGTGCCAGCAGCGCGGGACTAGCGGGGTCACAAGAGACCCAGTACTTC
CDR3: CASSAGLAGSQETQYF